This entry is about one T cell receptor beta chain. The data were taken from a study of CD8 T cells in Susac syndrome. Sequencing targeted TCR beta in blood CD8+ and CD4+ T cells. Negative magnetic isolation gave CD8+ and CD4+ cells; FACS enriched CD8+ TEMRA. Germline CDR1 is MDHEN and CDR2 is SYDVKM. This CDR3 region has 15 residues. After removal of 5 bases from V and 5 bases from J, the junction contained 8 bases not matched to a gene. About 0.45 to 1 ug RNA was reverse transcribed with random hexamers. TCR beta CDR3 was amplified by immunoSEQ multiplex PCR. This amplification extended across 54 Vbeta and 13 Jbeta segments. One entry per CDR3 protein results from TCRdb running MiXCR on the immunoSEQ multiplex PCR reads. Here the sample spans roughly 400,000 distinct CDR3 sequences, 75% to 90% being singletons.

The sequence derives from a human donor with multiple sclerosis. The chain joins TRBV28 to TRBJ2-5; 10 nucleotides match TRBD2. Sequencing was performed on CD8+ T cells from PBMCs. CDR3 nucleotide sequence: TGTGCCAGCAGTCCTCTAGCGGGAGAGACGGAGACCCAGTACTTC. Protein sequence: CASSPLAGETETQYF.